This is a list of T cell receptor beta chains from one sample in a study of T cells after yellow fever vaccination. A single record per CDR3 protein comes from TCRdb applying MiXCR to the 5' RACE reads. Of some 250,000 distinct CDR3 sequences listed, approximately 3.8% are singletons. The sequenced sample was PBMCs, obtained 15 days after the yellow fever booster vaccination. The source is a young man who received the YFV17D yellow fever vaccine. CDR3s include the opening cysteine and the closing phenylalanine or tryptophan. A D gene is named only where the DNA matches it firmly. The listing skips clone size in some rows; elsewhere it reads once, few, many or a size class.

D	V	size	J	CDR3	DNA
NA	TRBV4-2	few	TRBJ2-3	CASSQDIRRGGLGQYF	TGTGCCAGCAGCCAAGATATCCGGAGGGGGGGCCTAGGGCAGTATTTT
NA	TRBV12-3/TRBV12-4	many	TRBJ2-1	CASSLQGGYNEQFF	TGTGCCAGCAGTTTACAGGGCGGCTACAATGAGCAGTTCTTC
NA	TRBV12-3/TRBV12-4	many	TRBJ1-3	CASSTYDASSGNTIYF	TGTGCCAGCAGCACCTACGACGCGAGCTCTGGAAACACCATATATTTT
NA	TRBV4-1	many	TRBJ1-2	CASSQPTGTRTKGYTF	TGCGCCAGCAGCCAGCCAACAGGGACCCGAACGAAGGGCTACACCTTC
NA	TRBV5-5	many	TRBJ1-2	CASSLVDRYGYTF	TGTGCCAGCAGCTTGGTGGACAGATATGGCTACACCTTC
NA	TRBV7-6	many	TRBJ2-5	CASSSPSVDQETQYF	TGTGCCAGCAGCTCCCCATCCGTCGACCAAGAGACCCAGTACTTC
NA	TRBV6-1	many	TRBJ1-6	CASSPSSYNSPLHF	TGTGCCAGCAGTCCCTCTTCCTATAATTCACCCCTCCACTTT
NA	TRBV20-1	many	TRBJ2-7	CSASRGTAIYEQYF	TGCAGTGCTAGCCGCGGGACAGCCATCTACGAGCAGTACTTC
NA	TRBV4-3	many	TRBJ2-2	CASSQGWAGEQELFF	TGCGCCAGCAGCCAAGGTTGGGCTGGGGAACAGGAGCTGTTTTTT
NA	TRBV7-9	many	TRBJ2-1	CASSPFSYNEQFF	TGTGCCAGCAGTCCGTTCTCCTACAATGAGCAGTTCTTC
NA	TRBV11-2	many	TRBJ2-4	CASRLVAKNIQYF	TGTGCCAGCAGATTAGTAGCCAAAAACATTCAGTACTTC
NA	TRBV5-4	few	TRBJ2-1	CASRGSFYNEQFF	TGTGCCAGCAGGGGAAGTTTCTACAATGAGCAGTTCTTC
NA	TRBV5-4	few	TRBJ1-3	CASSLGGLNSGNTIYF	TGTGCCAGCAGCTTGGGAGGACTGAACTCTGGAAACACCATATATTTT
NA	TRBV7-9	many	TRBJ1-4	CASSLSAVNEKLFF	TGTGCCAGCAGCTTATCGGCAGTTAATGAAAAACTGTTTTTT
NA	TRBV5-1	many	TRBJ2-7	CASSPDVYEQYF	TGCGCCAGCAGCCCAGACGTCTACGAGCAGTACTTC
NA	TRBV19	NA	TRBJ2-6	CASSIVWGNSGANVLTF	TGTGCCAGTAGTATAGTGTGGGGGAACTCTGGGGCCAACGTCCTGACTTTC
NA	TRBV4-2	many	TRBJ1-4	CASSHGEKLFF	TGTGCCAGCAGCCACGGGGAAAAACTGTTTTTT
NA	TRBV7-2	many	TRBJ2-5	CASSLSPGDQETQYF	TGTGCCAGCAGCCTTAGCCCGGGGGATCAAGAGACCCAGTACTTC
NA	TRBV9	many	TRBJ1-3	CASSVPPPGGRIGSGNTIYF	TGTGCCAGCAGCGTACCCCCCCCGGGAGGGAGGATAGGCTCTGGAAACACCATATATTTT
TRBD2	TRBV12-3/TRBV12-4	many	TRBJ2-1	CASSFASGGSNEQFF	TGTGCCAGCAGTTTCGCTAGCGGGGGGTCCAATGAGCAGTTCTTC
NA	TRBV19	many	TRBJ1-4	CASKGLGNNEKLFF	TGTGCCAGTAAAGGCCTGGGGAATAATGAAAAACTGTTTTTT
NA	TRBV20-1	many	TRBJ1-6	CSAPSKFTGSPLHF	TGCAGTGCCCCATCTAAATTTACAGGTTCACCCCTCCACTTT
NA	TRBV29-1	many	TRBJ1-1	CSVEEGGLGTEAFF	TGCAGCGTTGAAGAAGGGGGTCTAGGGACTGAAGCTTTCTTT
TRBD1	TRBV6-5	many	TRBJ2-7	CASSYRAGGSYEQYF	TGTGCCAGCAGTTACAGGGCAGGGGGCTCCTACGAGCAGTACTTC
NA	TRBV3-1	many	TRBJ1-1	CASSPGRGTEAFF	TGTGCCAGCAGCCCCGGCCGCGGAACTGAAGCTTTCTTT
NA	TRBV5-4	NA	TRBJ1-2	CASRIDPTGSSYGYTF	TGTGCCAGCAGAATAGACCCAACAGGGTCATCATATGGCTACACCTTC
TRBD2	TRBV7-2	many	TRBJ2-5	CASSRTGLGAGETQYF	TGTGCCAGCAGCCGGACGGGACTAGGGGCCGGAGAGACCCAGTACTTC
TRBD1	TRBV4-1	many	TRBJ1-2	CASSQDPQGNYGYTF	TGCGCCAGCAGCCAAGACCCACAGGGGAACTATGGCTACACCTTC
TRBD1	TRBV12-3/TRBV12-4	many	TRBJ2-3	CASSADGTESTTDTQYF	TGTGCCAGCAGTGCGGACGGGACAGAATCGACCACAGATACGCAGTATTTT
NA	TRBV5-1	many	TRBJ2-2	CASSLYFDQETGELFF	TGCGCCAGCAGCTTGTATTTTGATCAAGAAACCGGGGAGCTGTTTTTT
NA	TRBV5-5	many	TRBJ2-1	CASSPAGGRGNEQFF	TGTGCCAGCAGCCCGGCCGGGGGCAGGGGCAATGAGCAGTTCTTC
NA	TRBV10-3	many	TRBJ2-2	CAIRNTGELFF	TGTGCCATCAGGAACACCGGGGAGCTGTTTTTT
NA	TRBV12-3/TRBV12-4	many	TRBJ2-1	CASSHSYGEQFF	TGTGCCAGCAGTCATAGTTATGGTGAGCAGTTCTTC
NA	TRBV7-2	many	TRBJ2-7	CASSRMPAGLSGEQYF	TGTGCCAGCAGCCGCATGCCAGCGGGCCTTTCCGGCGAGCAGTACTTC
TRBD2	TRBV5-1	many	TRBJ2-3	CASSLGISGADTQYF	TGCGCCAGCAGCTTGGGGATAAGCGGGGCAGATACGCAGTATTTT
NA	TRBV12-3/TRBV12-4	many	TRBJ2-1	CASSALTGPRYFF	TGTGCCAGCAGTGCCCTTACGGGACCCCGATATTTCTTC
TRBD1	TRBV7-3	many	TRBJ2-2	CASSPQQGATGELFF	TGTGCCAGCAGCCCTCAACAGGGGGCGACGGGGGAGCTGTTTTTT
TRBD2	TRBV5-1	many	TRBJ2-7	CASSLEASGGAEQYF	TGCGCCAGCAGCTTGGAGGCTAGCGGGGGGGCCGAGCAGTACTTC
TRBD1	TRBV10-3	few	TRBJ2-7	CAISDPGQGAIYEQYF	TGTGCCATCAGTGATCCAGGACAGGGGGCGATTTACGAGCAGTACTTC
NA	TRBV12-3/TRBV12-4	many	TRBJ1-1	CASSFWGSDAFF	TGTGCCAGCAGTTTTTGGGGATCTGATGCTTTCTTT
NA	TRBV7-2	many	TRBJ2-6	CASSFFGANVLTF	TGTGCCAGCAGCTTCTTTGGGGCCAACGTCCTGACTTTC
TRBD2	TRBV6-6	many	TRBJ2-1	CASLGVGGYYNEQFF	TGTGCCAGCCTGGGGGTCGGGGGGTATTACAATGAGCAGTTCTTC
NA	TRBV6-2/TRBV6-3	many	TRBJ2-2	CASTHAGELFF	TGTGCCAGCACACACGCCGGGGAGCTGTTTTTT
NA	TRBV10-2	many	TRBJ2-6	CATGWVSGANVLTF	TGCGCCACAGGGTGGGTCTCTGGGGCCAACGTCCTGACTTTC
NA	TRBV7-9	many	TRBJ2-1	CASSLGAAGYNEQFF	TGTGCCAGCAGCTTGGGGGCGGCAGGCTACAATGAGCAGTTCTTC
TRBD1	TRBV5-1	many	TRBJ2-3	CASSFQGVAADTQYF	TGCGCCAGCAGCTTTCAGGGGGTCGCCGCAGATACGCAGTATTTT
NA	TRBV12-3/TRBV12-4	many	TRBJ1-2	CASSFRVDGYTF	TGTGCCAGCAGTTTCAGGGTTGATGGCTACACCTTC